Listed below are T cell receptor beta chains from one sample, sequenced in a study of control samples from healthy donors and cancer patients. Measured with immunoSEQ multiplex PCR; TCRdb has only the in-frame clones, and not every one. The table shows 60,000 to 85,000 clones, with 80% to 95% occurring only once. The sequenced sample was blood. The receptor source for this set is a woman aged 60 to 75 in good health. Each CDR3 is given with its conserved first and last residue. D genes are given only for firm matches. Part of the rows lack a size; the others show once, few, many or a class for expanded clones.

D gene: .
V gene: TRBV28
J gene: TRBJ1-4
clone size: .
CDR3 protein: CASSGVDNEKLFF
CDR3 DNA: TGTGCCAGCAGTGGCGTAGATAATGAAAAACTGTTTTTT

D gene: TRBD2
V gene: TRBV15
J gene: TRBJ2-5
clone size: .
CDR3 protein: CATSRLAGGRWETQYF
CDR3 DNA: TGTGCCACCAGCCGTTTAGCGGGAGGGAGATGGGAGACCCAGTACTTC

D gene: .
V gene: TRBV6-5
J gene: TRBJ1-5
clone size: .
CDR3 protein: CSGAGTSNQPQHF
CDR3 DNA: TGTTCGGGGGCGGGAACGAGCAATCAGCCCCAGCATTTT

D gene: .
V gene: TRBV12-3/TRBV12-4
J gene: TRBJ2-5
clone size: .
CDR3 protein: CASSRDNSETQYF
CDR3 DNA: TGTGCCAGCAGCCGGGACAATTCGGAGACCCAGTACTTC

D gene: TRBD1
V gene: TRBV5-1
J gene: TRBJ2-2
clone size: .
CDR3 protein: CASSRQGTNTGELFF
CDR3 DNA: TGCGCCAGCAGCCGACAGGGTACGAACACCGGGGAGCTGTTTTTT

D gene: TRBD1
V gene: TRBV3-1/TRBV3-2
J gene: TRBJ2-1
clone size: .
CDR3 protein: CASSNSPTGGKFF
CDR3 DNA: TGTGCCAGCAGCAACTCCCCGACAGGGGGCAAGTTCTTC

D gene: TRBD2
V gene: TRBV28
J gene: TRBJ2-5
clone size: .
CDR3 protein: CASSPGGVRGETQYF
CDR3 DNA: TGTGCCAGCAGTCCGGGGGGGGTGCGCGGGGAGACCCAGTACTTC

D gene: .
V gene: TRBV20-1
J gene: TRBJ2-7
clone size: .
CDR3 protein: CSARKQEEQYF
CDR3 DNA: TGCAGTGCTAGAAAACAGGAGGAGCAGTACTTC

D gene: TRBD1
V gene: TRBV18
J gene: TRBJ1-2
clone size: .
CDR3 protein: CASSPYRDRGRSGYTF
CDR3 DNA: TGTGCCAGCTCACCCTACCGGGACAGGGGTCGTAGTGGCTACACCTTC

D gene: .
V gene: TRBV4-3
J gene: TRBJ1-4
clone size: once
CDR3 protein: CASSQDVASNEKLFF
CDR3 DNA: TGCGCCAGCAGCCAAGACGTCGCGAGTAATGAAAAACTGTTTTTT

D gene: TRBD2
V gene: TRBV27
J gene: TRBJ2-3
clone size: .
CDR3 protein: CASRLGTSGRTDTQYF
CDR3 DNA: TGTGCCAGCAGGCTGGGGACTAGCGGGCGAACAGATACGCAGTATTTT

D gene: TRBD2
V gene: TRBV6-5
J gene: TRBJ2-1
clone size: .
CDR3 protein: CASGQETSGYNEQFF
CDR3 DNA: TGTGCCAGCGGACAGGAGACTAGCGGTTACAATGAGCAGTTCTTC

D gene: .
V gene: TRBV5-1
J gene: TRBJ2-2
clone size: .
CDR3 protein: CASSLGEGGELFF
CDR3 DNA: TGCGCCAGCAGTTTAGGGGAAGGCGGGGAGCTGTTTTTT

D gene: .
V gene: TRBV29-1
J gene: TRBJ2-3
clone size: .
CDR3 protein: CSVEDPPGLRPVTSTDTQYF
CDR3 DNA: TGCAGCGTTGAAGATCCACCGGGACTTAGGCCGGTTACGAGCACAGATACGCAGTATTTT

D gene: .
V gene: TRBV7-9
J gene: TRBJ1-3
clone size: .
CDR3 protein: CASRSDDPGNTIYF
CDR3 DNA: TGTGCCAGCAGGTCGGACGACCCAGGAAACACCATATATTTT

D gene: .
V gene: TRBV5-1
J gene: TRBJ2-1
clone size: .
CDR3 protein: CASSFSLAPLNEQFF
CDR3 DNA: TGCGCCAGCAGCTTTAGTTTAGCGCCCCTCAATGAGCAGTTCTTC

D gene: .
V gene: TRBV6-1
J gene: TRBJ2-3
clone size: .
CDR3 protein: CASSPGTDTQYF
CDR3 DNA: TGTGCCAGCAGTCCGGGCACAGATACGCAGTATTTT

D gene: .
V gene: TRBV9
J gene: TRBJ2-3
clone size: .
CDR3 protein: CASSADRGTDTQYF
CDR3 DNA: TGTGCCAGCAGCGCAGACAGAGGCACAGATACGCAGTATTTT

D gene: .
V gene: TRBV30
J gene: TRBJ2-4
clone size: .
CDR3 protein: CAWRVRGAKNIQYF
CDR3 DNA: TGTGCCTGGAGGGTGAGGGGAGCCAAAAACATTCAGTACTTC

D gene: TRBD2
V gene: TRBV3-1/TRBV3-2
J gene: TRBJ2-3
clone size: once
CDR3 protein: CASSPTSGSADTQYF
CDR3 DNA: TGTGCCAGCAGCCCGACTAGCGGGAGTGCAGATACGCAGTATTTT

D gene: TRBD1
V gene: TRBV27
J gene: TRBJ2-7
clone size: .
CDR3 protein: CASSAGTGGFYEQYF
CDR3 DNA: TGTGCCAGCAGCGCCGGGACAGGGGGTTTCTACGAGCAGTACTTC

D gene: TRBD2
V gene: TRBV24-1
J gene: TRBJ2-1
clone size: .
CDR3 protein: CATSLAGGSNEQFF
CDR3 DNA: TGTGCCACCAGTCTAGCGGGAGGATCAAATGAGCAGTTCTTC

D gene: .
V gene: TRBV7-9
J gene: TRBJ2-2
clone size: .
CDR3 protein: CASSLRDSGAGELFF
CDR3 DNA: TGTGCCAGCAGCTTACGGGACTCAGGCGCCGGGGAGCTGTTTTTT

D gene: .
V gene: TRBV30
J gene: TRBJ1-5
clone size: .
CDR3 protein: CAWSLAGGARQPQHF
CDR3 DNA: TGTGCCTGGAGTCTCGCCGGGGGGGCCCGTCAGCCCCAGCATTTT

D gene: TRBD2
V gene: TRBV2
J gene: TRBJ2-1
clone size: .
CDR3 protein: CASSKGLAGVVGDEQFF
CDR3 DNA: TGTGCCAGCAGTAAAGGACTAGCGGGAGTTGTGGGCGATGAGCAGTTCTTC

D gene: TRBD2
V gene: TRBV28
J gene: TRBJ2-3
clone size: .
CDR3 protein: CASPPSGPSSTDTQYF
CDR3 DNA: TGTGCCAGTCCCCCTAGCGGGCCTTCTAGCACAGATACGCAGTATTTT

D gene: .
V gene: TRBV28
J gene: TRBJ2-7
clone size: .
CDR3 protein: CATKDANSYEQYF
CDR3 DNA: TGTGCCACGAAGGACGCAAACTCCTACGAGCAGTACTTC

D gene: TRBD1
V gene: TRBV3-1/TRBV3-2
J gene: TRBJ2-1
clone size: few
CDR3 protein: CASRGAWDRRKEQFF
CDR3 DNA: TGTGCCAGCAGGGGTGCGTGGGACAGGAGAAAAGAGCAGTTCTTC

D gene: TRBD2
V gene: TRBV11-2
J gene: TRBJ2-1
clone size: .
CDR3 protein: CASSLEGGSYNEQFF
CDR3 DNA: TGTGCCAGCAGCTTAGAAGGCGGGAGTTACAATGAGCAGTTCTTC

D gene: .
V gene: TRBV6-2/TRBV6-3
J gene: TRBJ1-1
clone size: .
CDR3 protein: CASSYSHSYTEAFF
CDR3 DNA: TGTGCCAGCAGTTACTCCCACAGTTACACTGAAGCTTTCTTT

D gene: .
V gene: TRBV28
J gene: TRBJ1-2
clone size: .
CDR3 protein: CASSWENGYTF
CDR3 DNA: TGTGCCAGCAGTTGGGAGAATGGCTACACCTTC

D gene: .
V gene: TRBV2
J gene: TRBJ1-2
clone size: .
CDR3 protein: CASNSGDSNSYGYTF
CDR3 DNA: TGTGCCAGCAATTCGGGGGACTCTAACTCCTATGGCTACACCTTC

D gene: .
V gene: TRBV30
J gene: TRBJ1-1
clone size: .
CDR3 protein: CAWKRENTEAFF
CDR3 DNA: TGTGCCTGGAAACGGGAAAACACTGAAGCTTTCTTT

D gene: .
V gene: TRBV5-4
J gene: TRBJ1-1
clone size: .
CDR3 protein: CASSSQGWDTEAFF
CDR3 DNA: TGTGCCAGCAGCTCACAGGGTTGGGACACTGAAGCTTTCTTT

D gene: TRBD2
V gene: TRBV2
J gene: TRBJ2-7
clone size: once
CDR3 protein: CASCEASGSSYEQYF
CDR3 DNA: TGTGCCAGCTGCGAGGCTAGCGGGAGCTCCTACGAGCAGTACTTC

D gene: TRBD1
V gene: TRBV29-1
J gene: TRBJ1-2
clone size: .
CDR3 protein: CSVAGDSPTNYGYTF
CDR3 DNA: TGCAGCGTCGCCGGGGACAGCCCCACTAACTATGGCTACACCTTC

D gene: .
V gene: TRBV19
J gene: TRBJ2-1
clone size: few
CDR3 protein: CASSPTPRHNEQFF
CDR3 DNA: TGTGCCAGTAGCCCTACACCCCGACACAATGAGCAGTTCTTC

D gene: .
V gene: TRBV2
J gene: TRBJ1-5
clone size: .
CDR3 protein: CASSEGPRGQPQHF
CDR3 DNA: TGTGCCAGCAGTGAAGGTCCACGGGGCCAGCCCCAGCATTTT

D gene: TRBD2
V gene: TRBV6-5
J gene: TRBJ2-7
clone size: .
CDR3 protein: CASSYSRRREYEQYF
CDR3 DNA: TGTGCCAGCAGTTACTCTAGGAGGCGGGAGTACGAGCAGTACTTC

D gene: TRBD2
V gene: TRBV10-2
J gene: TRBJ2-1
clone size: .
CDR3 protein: CASSGTSGRVEQFF
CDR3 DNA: TGCGCCAGCAGCGGGACTAGCGGGAGAGTTGAGCAGTTCTTC

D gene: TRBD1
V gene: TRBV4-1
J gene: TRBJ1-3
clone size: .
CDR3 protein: CASSSSNTGVGNTIYF
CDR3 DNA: TGCGCCAGCAGCTCAAGTAATACAGGGGTAGGAAACACCATATATTTT

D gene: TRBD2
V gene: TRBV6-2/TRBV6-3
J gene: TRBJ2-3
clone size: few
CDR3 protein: CASSYLLAGSGTDTQYF
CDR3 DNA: TGTGCCAGCAGTTACCTCCTAGCGGGGTCTGGCACAGATACGCAGTATTTT

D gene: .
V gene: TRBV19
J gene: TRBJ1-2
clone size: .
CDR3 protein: CASSIEHRFNYGYTF
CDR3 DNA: TGTGCCAGTAGTATAGAACACAGGTTCAACTATGGCTACACCTTC

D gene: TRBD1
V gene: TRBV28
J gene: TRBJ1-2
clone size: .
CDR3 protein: CASKPPAGQGAGGYTF
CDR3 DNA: TGTGCCAGCAAACCCCCCGCGGGACAGGGGGCTGGAGGCTACACCTTC

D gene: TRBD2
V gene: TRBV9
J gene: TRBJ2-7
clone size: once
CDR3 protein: CASSVAPAGGCEQYF
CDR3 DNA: TGTGCCAGCAGCGTAGCACCGGCGGGAGGTTGTGAGCAGTACTTC

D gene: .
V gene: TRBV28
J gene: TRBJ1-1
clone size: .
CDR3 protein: CASRGLNTEAFF
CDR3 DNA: TGTGCCAGCAGGGGTTTGAACACTGAAGCTTTCTTT

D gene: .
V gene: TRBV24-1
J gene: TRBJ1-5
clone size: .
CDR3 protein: CATSEAGAFQPQHF
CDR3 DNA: TGTGCCACCAGTGAAGCGGGGGCGTTTCAGCCCCAGCATTTT

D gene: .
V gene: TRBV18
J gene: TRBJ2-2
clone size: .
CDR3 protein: CASSPPSGGGNTGELFF
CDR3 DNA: TGTGCCAGCTCACCACCATCCGGGGGCGGAAACACCGGGGAGCTGTTTTTT

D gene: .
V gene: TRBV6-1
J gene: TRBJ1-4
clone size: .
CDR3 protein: CASSDLSTQSKLFF
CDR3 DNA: TGTGCCAGCAGTGATTTGTCCACCCAAAGCAAACTGTTTTTT

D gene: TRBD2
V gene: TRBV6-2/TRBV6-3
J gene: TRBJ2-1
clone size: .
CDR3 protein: CASSYSGTSGGSYNEQFF
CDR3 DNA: TGTGCCAGCAGTTACTCCGGGACTAGCGGGGGATCCTACAATGAGCAGTTCTTC

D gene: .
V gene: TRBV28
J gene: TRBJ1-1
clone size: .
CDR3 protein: CASREGSGGISEAFF
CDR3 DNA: TGTGCCAGCAGGGAAGGGTCTGGGGGAATCTCTGAAGCTTTCTTT

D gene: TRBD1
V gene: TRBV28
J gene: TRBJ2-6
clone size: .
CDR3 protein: CASTGGAGGANVLTF
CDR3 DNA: TGTGCCAGCACAGGGGGCGCGGGTGGGGCCAACGTCCTGACTTTC

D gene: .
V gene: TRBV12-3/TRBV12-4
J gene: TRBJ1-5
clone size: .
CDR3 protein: CASSTRGNQPQHF
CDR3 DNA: TGTGCCAGCAGCACAAGGGGCAATCAGCCCCAGCATTTT

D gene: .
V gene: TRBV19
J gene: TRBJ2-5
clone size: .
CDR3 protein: CASKQGLAAETQYF
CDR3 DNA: TGTGCCAGTAAACAGGGTCTAGCCGCAGAGACCCAGTACTTC

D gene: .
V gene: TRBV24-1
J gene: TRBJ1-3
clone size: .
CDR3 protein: CATTGPGNTIYF
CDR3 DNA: TGTGCCACAACAGGGCCTGGAAACACCATATATTTT

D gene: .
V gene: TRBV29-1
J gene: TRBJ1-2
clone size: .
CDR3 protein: CSVDGAGGYRGYTF
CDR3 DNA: TGCAGCGTTGACGGCGCGGGGGGATATCGTGGCTACACCTTC

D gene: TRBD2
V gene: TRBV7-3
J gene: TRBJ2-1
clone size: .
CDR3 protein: CASSAHSGDYNEQFF
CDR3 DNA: TGTGCCAGCAGCGCCCATAGCGGGGACTACAATGAGCAGTTCTTC

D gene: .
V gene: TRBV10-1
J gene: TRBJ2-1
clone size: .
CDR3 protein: CASSETPGSSYNEQFF
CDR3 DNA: TGCGCCAGCAGTGAAACACCCGGGAGCTCCTACAATGAGCAGTTCTTC

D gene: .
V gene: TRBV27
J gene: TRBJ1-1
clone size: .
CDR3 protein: CASSEAGRVEAFF
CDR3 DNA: TGTGCCAGCAGCGAGGCCGGACGGGTCGAAGCTTTCTTT